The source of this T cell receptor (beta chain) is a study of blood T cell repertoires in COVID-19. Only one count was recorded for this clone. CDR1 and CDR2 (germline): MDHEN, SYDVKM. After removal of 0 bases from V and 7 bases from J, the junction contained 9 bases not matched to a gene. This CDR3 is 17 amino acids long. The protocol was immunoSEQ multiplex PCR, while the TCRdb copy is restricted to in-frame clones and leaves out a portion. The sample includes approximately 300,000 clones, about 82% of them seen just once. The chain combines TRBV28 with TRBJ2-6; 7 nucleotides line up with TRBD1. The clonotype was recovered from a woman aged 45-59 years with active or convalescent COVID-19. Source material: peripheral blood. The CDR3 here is CASSLWQGESKANVLTF. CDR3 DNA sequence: TGTGCCAGCAGTTTATGGCAGGGGGAGTCGAAAGCCAACGTCCTGACTTTC.